The 24 T cell receptor beta chains in this list originate from one sample, sequenced in a study of T cell repertoires in cytomegalovirus infection. TCRdb re-called the reads through MiXCR, storing one row per CDR3 protein. The sample gives about 830,000 distinct CDR3 sequences, approximately 29% of which show up once; around 11% is in the top ten. Their cognate antigens are unknown. The specimen was cultured CD8+ T cells from PBMCs, collected from culture after CMV antigen stimulation. These TCRs come from a human donor in good health (CMV status not recorded). Some clones in this sample may be carry-over from other donors' samples.

This clonotype came up a few times. DNA for the CDR3: TGTGCCAGCAGGCGAAATCAGGGATCCCAAGAGACCCAGTACTTC. This sequence encodes CASRRNQGSQETQYF. The rearrangement joins TRBV7-9 to TRBJ2-5, with a tentative D call TRBD1 (5 bases). This CDR3 is 15 amino acids long. Trimming shortened V by 6 bases and J by 1 base, and 15 bases separated the two germline ends. CDR1 and CDR2 from the germline V gene are SEHNR and FQNEAQ (reference sequence). Full variable domain (rest looked up from reference TRBV7-9 and TRBJ2-5): DTGVSQNPRHKITKRGQNVTFRCDPISEHNRLYWYRQTLGQGPEFLTYFQNEAQLEKSRLLSDRFSAERPKGSFSTLEIQRTEQGDSAMYLCASRRNQGSQETQYFGPGTRLLVL.

The V gene is TRBV12-3 or TRBV12-4, the J gene TRBJ2-7; possible D gene TRBD1, 5 bases. The CDR3 extends over 14 amino acids. CDR3 nucleotides: TGTGCCGGCAGTCCAGGAGACAGCTCCTACGAGCAGTACGTC. Translation: CAGSPGDSSYEQYV.

This clonotype has more than one count but fewer than ten. The V gene is TRBV12-3 or TRBV12-4, the J gene TRBJ1-5; maybe TRBD1 (5 bases). The CDR3 loop spans 15 amino acids. Trimming took off 4 bases at V and 9 bases at J, with 19 bases between the two ends. CDR3 sequence reads: CASSSRDPGKTPQHF. Here the CDR3 DNA reads TGTGCCAGCAGTTCTCGGGACCCGGGGAAGACGCCCCAGCATTTT.

The CDR3 DNA sequence: TGCGCCAGCAGCCAAGATCGCAGGGGTAATCAGCCCCAGCATTTT. Protein sequence: CASSQDRRGNQPQHF. The chain recombines TRBV4-3 with TRBJ1-5, with D possibly TRBD1 on 6 matching bases. The CDR3 length is 15 residues. Between the trimmed V and J ends, which lost 0 bases and 4 bases, there was a span of 10 bases. Germline values: CDR1 LGHNA, CDR2 YSLEER.

This clonotype occurred a few times. V and J are TRBV7-6 and TRBJ2-1; TRBD2 aligns across 14 bases. CDR1 SGHVS and CDR2 FNYEAQ come from the germline V gene. J lost 11 bases, V lost 5 bases, and 14 bases had no gene match. This CDR3 has 17 amino acids. CDR3 in DNA: TGTGCCAGCAGCGGAGATAGTTGGAGGACTAGCGGGGGGAAGCAGTTCTTC. Translated, it gives CASSGDSWRTSGGKQFF.

This chain joins TRBV11-2 and TRBJ1-2, with a weak D call TRBD1 (5 bases). This CDR3 is 13 amino acids long. Germline loops: CDR1 SGHAT, CDR2 FQNNGV. V was pared by 6 bases and J by 2 bases, with 10 bases between. CDR3 residues: CASSHRSNYGYTF. The DNA of the CDR3 is TGTGCCAGCAGTCACAGGAGCAACTATGGCTACACCTTC.

There are many counts of this clonotype. The CDR3 sequence: CASIQGNSYTDTQYF. In DNA, the CDR3 is TGTGCCAGCATCCAAGGAAATTCCTACACAGATACGCAGTATTTT. V usage is TRBV11-1 and J usage is TRBJ2-3; D unresolved. The CDR3 length is 15 residues. Trimming stripped 7 bases from V and 2 bases from J, with 16 bases between. From germline, CDR1 is SGHAT and CDR2 FQDESV (reference sequence).

The chain combines TRBV19 with TRBJ2-2; D gene unclear. V was trimmed by 0 bases and J by 3 bases, leaving 20 bases between them. Per the germline V gene, CDR1 is LNHDA and CDR2 is SQIVND (reference sequence). This CDR3 is 19 amino acids long. In nucleotides, the CDR3 is TGTGCCAGTAGTATAGATAAGGCAGAGATCCAGCAATACACCGGGGAGCTGTTTTTT. Translated: CASSIDKAEIQQYTGELFF.

This chain's CDR3 is CASSISFGTNAYNEQFF. The CDR3 DNA reads TGTGCCAGTAGTATCAGTTTCGGGACTAACGCCTACAATGAGCAGTTCTTC. V and J are TRBV19 and TRBJ2-1; 7 bases line up with TRBD2. V shed 3 bases, J shed 2 bases, and the junction held 10 bases outside the gene matches. The V gene's germline CDR1 is LNHDA and CDR2 SQIVND (reference sequence). The CDR3 runs to 17 residues.

This sequence joins TRBV20-1 and TRBJ1-2; perhaps TRBD1 as D (6 bases). Per the germline V gene, CDR1 is DFQATT and CDR2 is SNEGSKA (reference sequence). The CDR3 is 13 residues long. Trimming left V 2 bases short and J 4 bases short, with 11 bases between. CDR3 sequence reads: CSARPGTSYGYTF. The CDR3 DNA follows: TGCAGTGCTAGACCTGGGACATCCTATGGCTACACCTTC.

V is TRBV28 and J is TRBJ2-7; possible D gene TRBD2, 5 bases. Germline V CDR1 and CDR2: MDHEN, SYDVKM. V was shortened by 2 bases and J by 2 bases, with 7 bases between the two germline ends. The CDR3 totals 13 residues. CDR3 in amino acids: CASSLNGAYEQYV. The DNA for the CDR3 is TGTGCCAGCAGTTTAAACGGGGCCTACGAGCAGTACGTC.

As concerns this clonotype: One junction end disagrees with the germline gene, perhaps due to a read error. The rearrangement joins TRBV23-1 to TRBJ1-5; no definite D call. TRBV23-1 is treated as an ORF (open reading frame) with a function not yet certain. The CDR3 is 16 amino acids. The CDR3 DNA sequence: TGCGCCAGCAGTCAATCGGGCAGCCCGAGCAGTCAGCCCCAGCATTTT. Translation gives CASSQSGSPSSQPQHF.

This clonotype was seen a handful of times. The V and J genes are TRBV7-9 and TRBJ1-4; no definite D call. The germline V gene encodes CDR1 SEHNR and CDR2 FQNEAQ (reference sequence). CDR3 length: 16 amino acids. V was clipped by 4 bases and J by 0 bases, with 12 bases between them. CDR3 sequence reads: CASSYRLLATNEKLFF. DNA of the CDR3: TGTGCCAGCAGCTACCGTCTATTGGCAACTAATGAAAAACTGTTTTTT.

This clonotype showed up just a few times. The chain is built from TRBV19 and TRBJ2-7; 11 bases match TRBD1. The germline CDR1 and CDR2 sequences are LNHDA and SQIVND (reference sequence). The J segment lost 2 bases and the V segment lost 5 bases, leaving 5 bases of the junction unmatched. CDR3 length: 15 amino acids. This CDR3 is CASSPAGQGAYEQYV. Written as DNA, the CDR3 is TGTGCCAGTAGTCCAGCGGGACAGGGGGCCTACGAGCAGTACGTC.

The rearrangement joins TRBV7-9 to TRBJ2-7; maybe TRBD1 (6 bases). The CDR3 has 15 amino acids. Trimming cost V 5 bases and J 0 bases, with 14 bases left between them. The germline gives CDR1 SEHNR, CDR2 FQNEAQ (reference sequence). CDR3 residues: CASSPRDTNSYEQYF. The CDR3 nucleotides are TGTGCCAGCAGCCCCCGGGACACCAACTCCTACGAGCAGTACTTC.

The table lists this clonotype with a few counts. The rearrangement joins TRBV20-1 to TRBJ2-1; 9 nucleotides agree with TRBD1. CDR1 and CDR2 (germline): DFQATT, SNEGSKA (reference sequence). Trimming at V came to 3 bases and at J to 4 bases, leaving 7 bases not matched to a gene. This CDR3 spans 15 amino acids. CDR3 loop: CSARARDREYNEQFF. Written as DNA, the CDR3 is TGCAGTGCTAGGGCCCGGGACAGGGAATACAATGAGCAGTTCTTC.

This clonotype has more than one count but fewer than ten. This chain connects TRBV2 to TRBJ2-3; 13 bases are a match to TRBD2. Germline V gene sequence: CDR1 SNHLY, CDR2 FYNNEI. The CDR3 has 16 amino acids. Trimming took 8 bases from V and 4 from J; bases not matched to a gene: 9. The CDR3 region has the DNA TGTGCCAGCGTAGGACTAGCGGGGGCAAATGCAGATACGCAGTATTTT. This sequence encodes CASVGLAGANADTQYF.

This rearrangement joins TRBV7-3 to TRBJ2-1; 11 nucleotides match TRBD2. Looked up from germline, CDR1 is SGHTA and CDR2 is FQGTGA. J gave up 9 bases and V 5 bases, and 9 bases lay outside the gene matches. The CDR3 is made up of 15 amino acids. In DNA, the CDR3 is TGTGCCAGCAGCCTTAGCGGGGGGGCCTCTGGTGAGCAGTTCTTC. It specifies CASSLSGGASGEQFF.

The V and J genes are TRBV5-5 and TRBJ2-3, with D uncertain. From germline, CDR1 is SGHKS and CDR2 YYEKEE (reference sequence). The V and J ends lost 4 bases and 2 bases respectively, with 8 bases between them. This CDR3 spans 13 amino acids. Written as DNA, the CDR3 is TGTGCCAGCAGCGCCCGGGCCACAGATACGCAGTATTTT. This sequence encodes CASSARATDTQYF.

This clonotype was observed a few times. The chain couples TRBV23-1 to TRBJ1-1; 7 positions agree with TRBD1. TRBV23-1 qualifies as an ORF whose function is uncertain. After removal of 10 bases from V and 10 bases from J, the junction contained 24 bases not matched to a gene. The CDR3 runs to 16 residues. CDR3 protein: CAMTPPGQPKGARAFF. CDR3 in DNA: TGCGCCATGACCCCTCCGGGACAGCCAAAAGGGGCTCGAGCTTTCTTT.

This clonotype was found many times. The genes are TRBV5-1 and TRBJ1-3; D perhaps matches TRBD1 (6 bases). Germline V gives CDR1 SGHRS, CDR2 YFSETQ. The CDR3 length is 14 residues. V was shortened by 4 bases and J by 0 bases, with 8 bases between the two germline ends. The CDR3 sequence: CASSRTVSGNTIYF. The CDR3 DNA follows: TGCGCCAGCAGCCGGACAGTCTCTGGAAACACCATATATTTT.

The gene calls are TRBV2 and TRBJ2-3, with 13 bases lining up with TRBD2. Germline V CDR1 and CDR2: SNHLY, FYNNEI. V gave up 8 bases and J gave up 2 bases; unmatched junction bases: 10. The CDR3 runs 17 residues. The CDR3 bases are TGTGCCAGCGGCTCCTTGGGGACTAGCGGGGTCACAGATACGCAGTATTTT. This sequence encodes CASGSLGTSGVTDTQYF.

This clonotype was picked up many times. CDR3 sequence: CASSLVHGESSGNTIYF. CDR3 coding DNA: TGTGCCAGCAGCTTAGTGCACGGGGAGAGCTCTGGAAACACCATATATTTT. The chain is built from TRBV7-2 and TRBJ1-3; D is undetermined. Germline V lookup: CDR1 SGHTA, CDR2 FQGNSA. V gave up 1 base and J gave up 0 bases, with 13 bases separating them. The CDR3 is 17 amino acids.

This clonotype appeared many times. The rearrangement uses TRBV7-2 and TRBJ2-7; TRBD1 aligns across 10 bases. Per germline, CDR1 SGHTA and CDR2 FQGNSA. The J segment lost 2 bases and the V segment lost 10 bases, leaving 14 bases of the junction unmatched. The CDR3 loop spans 16 amino acids. Here the CDR3 reads CAINPTGTGATYEQYF. The CDR3 DNA follows: TGTGCCATCAACCCGACCGGGACAGGGGCGACCTACGAGCAGTACTTC.